At least ten counts were recorded for the clone carrying this TCR beta chain. The antigen remains unidentified. Germline V gene lookup returns CDR1 MDHEN and CDR2 SYDVKM. The CDR3 has 15 residues. V was clipped by 6 bases and J by 5 bases, with 19 bases between them. The data were taken from a study of molecular identifiers for immune sequencing clone quantification. Overall study results and limits: Should identical TCR molecules share a barcode, the sizes of highly expanded clones could be underestimated.

With listed TCR primers and previously described methods, bulk TCR libraries were prepared. TCRdb reanalysed the PCR reads using MiXCR and keeps one entry per CDR3 protein. This table has approximately 12,000 distinct CDR3 sequences, about 16% appearing once. The clonotype was recovered from a human donor in good health. Some libraries in this study had Jurkat cell RNA spiked in. The J gene is TRBJ2-5, the V gene TRBV28, with a possible D match to TRBD2 (6 bases). The source material was naive CD8+ T cells from blood, with Jurkat cell RNA spiked in. The subset denotes: FACS-sorted CD8+CD4-CCR7+CD45RA+ naive T cells. CDR3 region: CASSPGVGEAETQYF. The DNA for the CDR3 is TGTGCCAGCAGCCCGGGGGTGGGGGAGGCTGAGACCCAGTACTTC.